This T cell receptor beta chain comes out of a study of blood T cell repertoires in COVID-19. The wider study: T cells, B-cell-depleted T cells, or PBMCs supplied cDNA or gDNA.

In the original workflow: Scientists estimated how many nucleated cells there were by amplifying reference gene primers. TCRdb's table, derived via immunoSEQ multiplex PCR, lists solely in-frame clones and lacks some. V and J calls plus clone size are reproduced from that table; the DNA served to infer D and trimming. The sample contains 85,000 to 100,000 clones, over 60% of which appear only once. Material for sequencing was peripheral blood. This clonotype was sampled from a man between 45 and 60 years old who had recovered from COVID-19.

CDR3 amino acids: CASSQAWQGGYGYTF. In nucleotides, the CDR3 is TGCGCCAGCAGCCAAGCATGGCAGGGCGGATATGGCTACACCTTC. The V and J genes are TRBV4-3 and TRBJ1-2, with D perhaps matching TRBD1 (5 bases). Trimming pared 1 base from V and 5 bases from J, leaving 14 bases between. CDR1 is LGHNA and CDR2 is YSLEER in the germline V gene. The CDR3 covers 15 residues.